One T cell receptor beta chain is described in this entry. Its cognate antigen is unknown. This record comes from a study of cytomegalovirus exposure and HLA in healthy donors. The donors were part of the validation cohort, which consisted of more than 90 subjects and was separate from the first cohort of 666 subjects. The CDR3 runs to 14 residues. Per the germline V gene, CDR1 is SGHTA and CDR2 is FQGNSA. With 5 bases clipped from V and 3 bases from J, the junction kept 7 bases outside the gene matches. Broader study findings: First-cohort TCR clusters were later found to tend to co-occur in the roughly 130 validation repertoires. The classifier reportedly diagnosed cytomegalovirus status with high sensitivity and specificity.

Some clones are missing from TCRdb's copy, which holds only in-frame ones; the method was immunoSEQ multiplex PCR. The sample includes some 150,000 clones, more than 75% of them seen just once. This clonotype was sampled from a young man in good health and CMV-seropositive. The material sequenced was PBMCs. The chain has TRBV7-2 and TRBJ2-7, with 7 bases lining up with TRBD1. The CDR3 bases are TGTGCCAGCAGCCCCCGACAGGGCTTCTACGAGCAGTACTTC. As protein: CASSPRQGFYEQYF.